Here is one T cell receptor (beta chain) with its context. The clone's antigen remains unknown. Per-base qualities were not stored, and no clone one base away is much larger. Read against the paper, the sample's time point label means: baseline before first vaccination. In the paper's terms, the treatment or condition label means: meningococcal conjugate vaccine given as trial control. Vaccinee samples were obtained from the UK trials COV001 and COV002, which included a single-blind randomized controlled phase 2/3 trial of AZD1222 (ChAdOx1 nCoV-19) in healthy adults. For TCRbeta chain sequencing, PBMC samples from trial participants were taken at day 0 and at day 28 after the second dose. These data belong to a study of T cell responses to AZD1222 COVID-19 vaccine (dated by TCRdb to the early 2020s). Notes on the research overall: A total of around 240 trial participants underwent TCR sequencing, of whom around 200 received two doses of AZD1222 and around 26 received two doses of the MenACWY control vaccine. Trial participants were enrolled by age into subgroups of 18-55, 56-69 and 70-plus years, and about 150, 27 and 61 TCR-sequenced participants, respectively, were included in these subgroups. The paper as a whole reports these results and caveats: Reportedly, close to half of the unique spike-specific TCRs recognized epitopes lying outside the regions that are mutated in the B.1.351 and B.1.1.7 variants. After two AZD1222 doses, spike-specific TCR breadth and depth were significantly higher than at day 0 and than in MenACWY recipients. Vaccine-associated CD4 TCRs spanned the whole spike protein, with dominant responses in regions 160-218 and 743-854. Most participants were white British and females outnumbered males, and the authors suggested that clonal diversity may have been underestimated. In the small 56-69-year group, the increase in depth fell short of significance, most likely because of low power. Only five or six AZD1222 recipients were SARS-CoV-2 seropositive at baseline, limiting conclusions about previously exposed vaccinees. Because no samples from the day 14 peak response were available, repertoires could be characterized only after the peak T cell response.

The CDR3 regions of human TCRbeta chains were analyzed by immunosequencing. The original methods were these. TCRs in the repertoires were matched against a reference library of SARS-CoV-2-specific TCRs that had been generated with the MIRA antigen-specificity platform. Breadth was defined as the fraction of unique TCRs that were SARS-CoV-2-associated. Depth was defined as the fraction of total T cells that were SARS-CoV-2-associated. Each spike-specific TCR was assigned to its reactive spike region and to a CD4 or CD8 class using the MIRA data. Log10-transformed breadth and depth values were compared by one-way ANOVA with Sidak's multiple comparisons tests. The table comes from immuneACCESS by way of TCRdb, which keeps in-frame sequences with V and J called. Part of the clones is missing from these tables; in studies checked, under half for an unresolved V gene and the rest for unknown reasons. The DNA was the basis for D and trimming; V, J and clone size are from that table. For this sample the table gives about 150,000 clones, of which around 89% were detected only once. Around 3.4% of the sample rests with the top ten.

The receptor was derived from an adult in good health. The sample was peripheral blood, taken on day 0 of MenACWY control vaccination.

The DNA sequence is as follows: TGTGCCAGCAGTCTAGCGGGAGGCAGGAACGAGCAGTACTTC. Translated, this gives CASSLAGGRNEQYF. This receptor chain uses TRBV9 and TRBJ2-7, with 11 bases in between that match TRBD2. CDR1 and CDR2 were assigned from the germline V gene as SGDLS and YYNGEE. From the cysteine through the phenylalanine, the CDR3 covers 14 amino acids. This entry keeps only the CDR3 DNA: 42 bases, framed from base 1. V is cut back by 5 bases and J by 5 bases, with 6 bases in the junction unmatched.